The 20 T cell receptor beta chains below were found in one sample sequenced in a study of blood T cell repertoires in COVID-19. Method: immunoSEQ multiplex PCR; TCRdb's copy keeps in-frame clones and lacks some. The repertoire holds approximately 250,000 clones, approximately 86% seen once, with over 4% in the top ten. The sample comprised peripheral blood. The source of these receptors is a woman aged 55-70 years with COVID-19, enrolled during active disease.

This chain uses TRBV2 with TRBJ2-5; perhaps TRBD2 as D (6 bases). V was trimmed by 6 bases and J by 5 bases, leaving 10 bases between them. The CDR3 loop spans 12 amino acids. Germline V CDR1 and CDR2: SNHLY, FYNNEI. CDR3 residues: CASSREQETQYF. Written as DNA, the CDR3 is TGTGCCAGCAGCCGGGAGCAGGAGACCCAGTACTTC.

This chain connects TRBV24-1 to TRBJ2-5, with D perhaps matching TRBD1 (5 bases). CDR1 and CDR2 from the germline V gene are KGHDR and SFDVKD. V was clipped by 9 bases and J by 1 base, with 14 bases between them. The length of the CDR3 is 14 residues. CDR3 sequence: CATAQGQVQETQYF. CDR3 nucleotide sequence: TGTGCCACCGCCCAAGGACAAGTCCAAGAGACCCAGTACTTC.

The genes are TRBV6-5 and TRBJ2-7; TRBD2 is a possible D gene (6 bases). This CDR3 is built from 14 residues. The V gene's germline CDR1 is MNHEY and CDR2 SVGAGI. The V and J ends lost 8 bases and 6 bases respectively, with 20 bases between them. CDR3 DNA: TGTGCCAGCGACCAGCCGGGAGTCCCCCGCGAGCAGTACTTC. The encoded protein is CASDQPGVPREQYF.

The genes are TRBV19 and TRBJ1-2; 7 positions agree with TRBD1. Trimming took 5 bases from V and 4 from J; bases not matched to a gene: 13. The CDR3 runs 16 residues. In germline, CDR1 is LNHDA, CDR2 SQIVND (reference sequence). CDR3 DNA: TGTGCCAGTAGTCCAGGGGGTCTGGCAGGGGGCTATGGCTACACCTTC. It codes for CASSPGGLAGGYGYTF.

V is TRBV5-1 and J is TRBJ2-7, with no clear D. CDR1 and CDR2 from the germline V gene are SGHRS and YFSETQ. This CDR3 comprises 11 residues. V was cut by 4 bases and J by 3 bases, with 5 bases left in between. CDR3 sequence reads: CASSLYYEQYF. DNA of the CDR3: TGCGCCAGCAGCCTATACTACGAGCAGTACTTC.

As DNA, the CDR3 is TGTGCCAGCAGCGTAGGTTGGACAGGAGATCAGCCCCAGCATTTT. It yields the protein CASSVGWTGDQPQHF. The gene calls are TRBV9 and TRBJ1-5; 7 nucleotides match TRBD1. The trim removed 0 bases at V and 5 bases at J, leaving 5 bases unmatched. The CDR3 runs to 15 residues. CDR1 and CDR2 from the germline V gene are SGDLS and YYNGEE.

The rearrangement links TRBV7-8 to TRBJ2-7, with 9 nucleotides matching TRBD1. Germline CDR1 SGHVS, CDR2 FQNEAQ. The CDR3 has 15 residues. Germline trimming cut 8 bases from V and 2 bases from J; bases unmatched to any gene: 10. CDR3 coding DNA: TGTGCCAGCTCCTACGTGGGGGACAGGGCCTACGAGCAGTACTTC. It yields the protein CASSYVGDRAYEQYF.

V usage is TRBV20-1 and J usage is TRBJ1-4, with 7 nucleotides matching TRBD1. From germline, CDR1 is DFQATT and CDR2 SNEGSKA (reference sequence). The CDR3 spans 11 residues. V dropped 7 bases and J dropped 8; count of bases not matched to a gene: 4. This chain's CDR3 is CSGQGGEKLFF. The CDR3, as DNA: TGCAGTGGACAGGGCGGCGAAAAACTGTTTTTT.

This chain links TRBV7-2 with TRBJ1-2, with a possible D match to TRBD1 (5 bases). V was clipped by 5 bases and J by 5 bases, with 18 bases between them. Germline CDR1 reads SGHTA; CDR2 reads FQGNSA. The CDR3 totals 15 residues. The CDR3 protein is CASSRDSSSIYGYTF. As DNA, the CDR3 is TGTGCCAGCAGCAGGGACTCCTCATCTATATATGGCTACACCTTC.

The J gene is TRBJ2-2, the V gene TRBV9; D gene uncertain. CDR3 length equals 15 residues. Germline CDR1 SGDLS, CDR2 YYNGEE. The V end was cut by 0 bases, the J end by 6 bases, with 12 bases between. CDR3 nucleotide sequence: TGTGCCAGCAGCGTAGGGAGTGGTGCTTCCGGGGAGCTGTTTTTT. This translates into CASSVGSGASGELFF.

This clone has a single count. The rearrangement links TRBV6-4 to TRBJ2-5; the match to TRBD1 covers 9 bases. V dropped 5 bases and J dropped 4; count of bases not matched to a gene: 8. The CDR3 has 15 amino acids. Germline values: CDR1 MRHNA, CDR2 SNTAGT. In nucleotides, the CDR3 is TGTGCCAGCAGTTCTGAACAGGGGGCTGGAGAGACCCAGTACTTC. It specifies CASSSEQGAGETQYF.

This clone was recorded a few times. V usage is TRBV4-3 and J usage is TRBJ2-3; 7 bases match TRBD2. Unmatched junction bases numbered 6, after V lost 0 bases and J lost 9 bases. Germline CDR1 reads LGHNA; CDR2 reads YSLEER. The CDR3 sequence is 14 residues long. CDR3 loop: CASSQDGGGPTQYF. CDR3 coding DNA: TGCGCCAGCAGCCAAGATGGGGGAGGGCCGACGCAGTATTTT.

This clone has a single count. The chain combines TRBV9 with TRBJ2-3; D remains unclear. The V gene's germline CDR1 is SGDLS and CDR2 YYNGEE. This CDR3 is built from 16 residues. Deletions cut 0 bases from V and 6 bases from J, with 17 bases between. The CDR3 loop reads CASSVGLGVGLDTQYF. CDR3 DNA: TGTGCCAGCAGCGTAGGTCTAGGTGTGGGTTTGGATACGCAGTATTTT.

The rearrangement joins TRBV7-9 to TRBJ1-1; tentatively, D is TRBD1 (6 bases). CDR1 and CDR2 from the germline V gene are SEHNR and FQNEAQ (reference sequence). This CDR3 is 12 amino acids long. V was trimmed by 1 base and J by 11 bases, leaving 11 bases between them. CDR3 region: CASSLDRAGAFF. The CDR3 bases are TGTGCCAGCAGCTTAGACAGGGCAGGGGCTTTCTTT.

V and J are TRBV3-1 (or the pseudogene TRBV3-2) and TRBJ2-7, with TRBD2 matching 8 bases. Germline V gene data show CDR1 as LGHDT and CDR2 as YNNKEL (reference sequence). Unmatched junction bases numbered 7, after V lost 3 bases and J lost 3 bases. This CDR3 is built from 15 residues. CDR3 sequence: CASSHPGTRIYEQYF. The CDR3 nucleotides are TGTGCCAGCAGCCACCCCGGGACTAGAATCTACGAGCAGTACTTC.

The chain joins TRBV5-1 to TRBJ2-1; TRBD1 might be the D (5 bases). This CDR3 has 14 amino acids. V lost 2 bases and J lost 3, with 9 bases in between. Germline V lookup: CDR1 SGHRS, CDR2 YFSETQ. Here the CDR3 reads CASSLGQGYNEQFF. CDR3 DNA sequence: TGCGCCAGCAGCTTAGGCCAGGGCTACAATGAGCAGTTCTTC.

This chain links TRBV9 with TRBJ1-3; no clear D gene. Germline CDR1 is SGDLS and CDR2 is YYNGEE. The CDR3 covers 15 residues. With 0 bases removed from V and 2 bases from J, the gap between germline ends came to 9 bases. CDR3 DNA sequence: TGTGCCAGCAGCGTAGTCGAGAGGCCTGGAAACACCATATATTTT. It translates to CASSVVERPGNTIYF.

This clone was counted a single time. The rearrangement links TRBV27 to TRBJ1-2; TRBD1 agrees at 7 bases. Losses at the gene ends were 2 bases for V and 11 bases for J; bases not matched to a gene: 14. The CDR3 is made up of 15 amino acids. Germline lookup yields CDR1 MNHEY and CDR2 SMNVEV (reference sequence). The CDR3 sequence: CASSLGQGVGAGYTF. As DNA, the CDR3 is TGTGCCAGCAGTTTAGGGCAGGGGGTAGGTGCTGGTTACACCTTC.

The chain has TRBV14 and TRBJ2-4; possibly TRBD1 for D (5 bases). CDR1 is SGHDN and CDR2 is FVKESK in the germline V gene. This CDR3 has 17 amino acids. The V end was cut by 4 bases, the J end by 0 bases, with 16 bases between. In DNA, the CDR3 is TGTGCCAGCAGCCTTACAGGAGATCATCTAGCCAAAAACATTCAGTACTTC. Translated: CASSLTGDHLAKNIQYF.

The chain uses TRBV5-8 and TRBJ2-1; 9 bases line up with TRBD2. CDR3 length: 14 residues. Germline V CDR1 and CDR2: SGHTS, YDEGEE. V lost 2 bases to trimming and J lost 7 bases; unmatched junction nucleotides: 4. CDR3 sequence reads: CASSFVSGRNEQFF. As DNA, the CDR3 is TGTGCCAGCAGCTTTGTAAGCGGGAGGAATGAGCAGTTCTTC.